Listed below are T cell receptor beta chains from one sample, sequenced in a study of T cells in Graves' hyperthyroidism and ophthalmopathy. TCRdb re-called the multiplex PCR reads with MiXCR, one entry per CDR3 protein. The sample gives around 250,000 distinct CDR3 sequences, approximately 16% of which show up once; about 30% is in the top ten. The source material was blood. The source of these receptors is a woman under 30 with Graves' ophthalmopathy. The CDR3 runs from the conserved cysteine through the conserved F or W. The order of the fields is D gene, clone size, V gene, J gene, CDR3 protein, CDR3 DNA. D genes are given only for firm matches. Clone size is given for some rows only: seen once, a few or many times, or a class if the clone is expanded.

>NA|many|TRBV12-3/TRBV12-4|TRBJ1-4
CASSPSGARSTNEKLFF
TGTGCCAGCAGTCCCTCGGGAGCCAGGTCAACTAATGAAAAACTGTTTTTT
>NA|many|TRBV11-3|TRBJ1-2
CASSLGRGLFNYGYTF
TGTGCCAGCAGCCTGGGCAGGGGCCTTTTTAACTATGGCTACACCTTC
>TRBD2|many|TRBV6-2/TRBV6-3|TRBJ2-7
CASGGGGSYEQYF
TGTGCCAGCGGCGGGGGTGGGTCCTACGAGCAGTACTTC
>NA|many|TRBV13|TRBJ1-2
CASSLVGYTF
TGTGCCAGCAGCTTGGTTGGCTACACCTTC
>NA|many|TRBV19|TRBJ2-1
CASSIIGGKNEQFF
TGTGCCAGTAGTATAATTGGCGGGAAGAATGAGCAGTTCTTC
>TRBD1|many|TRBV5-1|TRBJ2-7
CASSLVTGTGAYEQYF
TGCGCCAGCAGCTTGGTTACCGGGACAGGCGCCTACGAGCAGTACTTC
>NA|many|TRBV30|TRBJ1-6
CAWSVIGGSPLHF
TGTGCCTGGAGTGTAATTGGGGGTTCACCCCTCCACTTT
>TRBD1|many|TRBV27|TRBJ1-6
CASSLTGWFDSPLHF
TGTGCCAGCAGCTTGACAGGGTGGTTCGATTCACCCCTCCACTTT
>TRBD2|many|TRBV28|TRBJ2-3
CASSHQGLADSTDTQYF
TGTGCCAGCAGCCATCAGGGACTAGCGGATAGCACAGATACGCAGTATTTT
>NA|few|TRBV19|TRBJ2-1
CASSIAEYNEQFF
TGTGCCAGTAGTATAGCCGAGTACAATGAGCAGTTCTTC
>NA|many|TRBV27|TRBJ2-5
CASSTGVRAGGETQYF
TGTGCCAGCAGTACTGGGGTCCGGGCCGGCGGGGAGACCCAGTACTTC
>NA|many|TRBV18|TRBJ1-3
CASSPGTSTGNTIYF
TGTGCCAGCTCACCCGGGACATCTACTGGAAACACCATATATTTT
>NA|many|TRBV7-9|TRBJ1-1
CASSPMTGPTGEAFF
TGTGCCAGCAGCCCCATGACAGGACCCACCGGTGAAGCTTTCTTT
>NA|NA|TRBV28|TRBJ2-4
CASSLQGRAKNIQYF
TGTGCCAGCAGTTTACAGGGGCGGGCCAAAAACATTCAGTACTTC
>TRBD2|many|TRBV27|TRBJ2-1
CASSSLRLAGVYNEQFF
TGTGCCAGCAGTTCTCTCCGGCTAGCGGGAGTCTACAATGAGCAGTTCTTC
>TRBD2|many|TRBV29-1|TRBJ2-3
CSVSAGATTDTQYF
TGCAGCGTTTCAGCGGGGGCTACCACAGATACGCAGTATTTT
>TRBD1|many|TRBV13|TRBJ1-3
CASSPGQAPSGNTIYF
TGTGCCAGCAGCCCTGGACAGGCGCCCTCTGGAAACACCATATATTTT
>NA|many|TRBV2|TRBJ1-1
CASSEYRAAEAFF
TGTGCCAGCAGTGAATATAGGGCGGCTGAAGCTTTCTTT
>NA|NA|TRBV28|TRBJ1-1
CASRVGGVKNTEAFF
TGTGCCAGTCGAGTTGGGGGGGTTAAGAACACTGAAGCTTTCTTT
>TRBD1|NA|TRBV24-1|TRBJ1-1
CATSDRQGHTEAFF
TGTGCCACCAGTGATCGACAGGGTCACACTGAAGCTTTCTTT
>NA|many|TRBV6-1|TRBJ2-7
CASASSYEQYF
TGTGCCAGCGCCTCTTCCTACGAGCAGTACTTC
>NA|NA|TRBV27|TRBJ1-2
CASSFVYHRDGGYTF
TGTGCCAGCAGTTTCGTTTACCACAGGGACGGTGGCTACACCTTC
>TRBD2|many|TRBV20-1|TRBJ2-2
CSAPSGRNTGELFF
TGCAGTGCCCCCAGCGGGAGGAACACCGGGGAGCTGTTTTTT
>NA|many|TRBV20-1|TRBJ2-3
CSARTSLNTDTQYF
TGCAGTGCAAGGACTTCCCTGAACACAGATACGCAGTATTTT
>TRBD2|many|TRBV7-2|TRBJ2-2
CASSLIAGGLTGELFF
TGTGCCAGCAGCCTAATAGCGGGAGGGTTGACCGGGGAGCTGTTTTTT
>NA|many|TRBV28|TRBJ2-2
CASSLIGPGELFF
TGTGCCAGCAGTTTAATAGGTCCCGGGGAGCTGTTTTTT
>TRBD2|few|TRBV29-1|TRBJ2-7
CSVRSGTSVTYEQYF
TGCAGCGTCCGATCCGGGACTAGCGTTACCTACGAGCAGTACTTC
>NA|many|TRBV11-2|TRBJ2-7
CASSQSRDGLYEQYF
TGTGCCAGCAGCCAGAGCCGGGACGGCCTCTACGAGCAGTACTTC
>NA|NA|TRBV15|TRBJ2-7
CATSRDKSRDYYEQYF
TGTGCCACCAGCAGAGATAAGAGCAGGGATTACTACGAGCAGTACTTC
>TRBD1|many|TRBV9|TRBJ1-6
CASSDGTGTVNSPLHF
TGTGCCAGCAGCGACGGGACAGGGACTGTAAATTCACCCCTCCACTTT
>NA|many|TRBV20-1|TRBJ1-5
CSAEGLDRRNQPQHF
TGCAGTGCCGAAGGACTCGACAGACGCAATCAGCCCCAGCATTTT
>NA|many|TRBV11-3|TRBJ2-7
CASSSLTGTYEQYF
TGTGCCAGCAGCTCTCTGACGGGAACCTACGAGCAGTACTTC
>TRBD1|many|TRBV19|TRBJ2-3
CASSPFGQGPDTQYF
TGTGCCAGTAGTCCCTTTGGACAGGGCCCAGATACGCAGTATTTT
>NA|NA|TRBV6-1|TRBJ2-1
CASALDSYNEQFF
TGTGCCAGCGCGCTCGACAGTTACAATGAGCAGTTCTTC
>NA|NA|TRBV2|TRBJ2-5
CASKGRAQETQYF
TGTGCCAGCAAGGGGCGGGCACAAGAGACCCAGTACTTC
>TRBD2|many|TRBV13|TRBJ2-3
CASSPEAGGPVDTQYF
TGTGCCAGCAGCCCAGAAGCGGGAGGGCCGGTAGATACGCAGTATTTT
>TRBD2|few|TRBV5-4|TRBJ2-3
CASSILTSGSGDTQYF
TGTGCCAGCAGCATCCTGACTAGCGGGAGTGGCGATACGCAGTATTTT
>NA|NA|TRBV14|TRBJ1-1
CASSQDLNTEAFF
TGTGCCAGCAGCCAAGATCTGAACACTGAAGCTTTCTTT
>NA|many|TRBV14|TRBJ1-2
CASSQGGFWGYGYTF
TGTGCCAGCAGCCAAGGGGGCTTTTGGGGCTATGGCTACACCTTC
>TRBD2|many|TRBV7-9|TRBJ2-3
CASIKAGGATDTQYF
TGTGCCAGCATCAAAGCCGGGGGGGCCACAGATACGCAGTATTTT
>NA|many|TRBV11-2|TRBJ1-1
CASSKSRVTEAFF
TGTGCCAGCAGCAAATCACGGGTTACTGAAGCTTTCTTT